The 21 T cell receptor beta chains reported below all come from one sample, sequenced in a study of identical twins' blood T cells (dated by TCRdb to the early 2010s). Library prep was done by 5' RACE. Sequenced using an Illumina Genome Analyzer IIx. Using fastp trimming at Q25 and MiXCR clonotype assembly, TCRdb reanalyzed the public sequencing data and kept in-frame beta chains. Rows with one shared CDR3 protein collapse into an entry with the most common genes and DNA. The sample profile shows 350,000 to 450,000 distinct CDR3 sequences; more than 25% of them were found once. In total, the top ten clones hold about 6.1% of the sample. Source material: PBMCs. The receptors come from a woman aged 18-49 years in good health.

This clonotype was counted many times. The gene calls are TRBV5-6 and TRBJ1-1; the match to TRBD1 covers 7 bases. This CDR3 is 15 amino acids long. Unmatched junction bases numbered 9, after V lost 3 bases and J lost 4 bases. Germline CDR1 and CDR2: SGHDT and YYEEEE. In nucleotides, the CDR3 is TGTGCCAGCAGCTCGGGGGACAAGGGGGCCACTGAAGCTTTCTTT. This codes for CASSSGDKGATEAFF.

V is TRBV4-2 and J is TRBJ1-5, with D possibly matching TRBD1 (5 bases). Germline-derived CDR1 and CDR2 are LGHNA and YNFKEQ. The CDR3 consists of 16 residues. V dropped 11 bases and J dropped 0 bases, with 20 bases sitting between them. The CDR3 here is CAGTQDLGHSNQPQHF. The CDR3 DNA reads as TGTGCCGGCACCCAAGATCTCGGACATAGCAATCAGCCCCAGCATTTT.

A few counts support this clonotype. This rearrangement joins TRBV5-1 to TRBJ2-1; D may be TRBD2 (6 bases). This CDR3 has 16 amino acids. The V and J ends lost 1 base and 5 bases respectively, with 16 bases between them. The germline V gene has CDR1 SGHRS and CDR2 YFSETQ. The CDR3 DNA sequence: TGCGCCAGCAGCTTGCCCCAAAGCGGGTACGACAATGAGCAGTTCTTC. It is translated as CASSLPQSGYDNEQFF.

This CDR3 is CASSLVGGDEQFF. In DNA, the CDR3 is TGTGCCAGCAGCTTAGTTGGGGGGGATGAGCAGTTCTTC. The chain uses TRBV7-9 and TRBJ2-1, with 7 bases aligning to TRBD2. The V segment lost 1 base and the J segment 8 bases; nucleotides outside the gene matches: 2. The CDR3 has 13 residues. Per the germline V gene, CDR1 is SEHNR and CDR2 is FQNEAQ (reference sequence). The full variable domain, its missing parts supplied by reference TRBV7-9 and TRBJ2-1, is DTGVSQNPRHKITKRGQNVTFRCDPISEHNRLYWYRQTLGQGPEFLTYFQNEAQLEKSRLLSDRFSAERPKGSFSTLEIQRTEQGDSAMYLCASSLVGGDEQFFGPGTRLTVL.

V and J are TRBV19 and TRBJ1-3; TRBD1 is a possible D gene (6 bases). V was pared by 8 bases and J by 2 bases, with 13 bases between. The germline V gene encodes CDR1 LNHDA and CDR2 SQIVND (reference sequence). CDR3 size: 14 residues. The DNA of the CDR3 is TGTGCCAGTGACACAGGGCTAACTGGAAACACCATATATTTT. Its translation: CASDTGLTGNTIYF.

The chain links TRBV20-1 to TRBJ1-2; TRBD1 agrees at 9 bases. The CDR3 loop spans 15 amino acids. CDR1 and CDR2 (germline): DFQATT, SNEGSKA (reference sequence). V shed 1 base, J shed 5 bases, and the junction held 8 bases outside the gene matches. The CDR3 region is CSARVHGTGSYGYTF. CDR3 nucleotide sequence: TGCAGTGCTAGAGTACATGGGACAGGGAGTTATGGCTACACCTTC.

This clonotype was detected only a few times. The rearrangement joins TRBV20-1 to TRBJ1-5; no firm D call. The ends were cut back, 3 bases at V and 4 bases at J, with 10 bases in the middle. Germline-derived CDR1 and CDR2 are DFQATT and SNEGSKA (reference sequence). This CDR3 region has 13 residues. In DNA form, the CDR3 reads TGCAGTGCTAGTAGAGGGAATAATCAGCCCCAGCATTTT. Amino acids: CSASRGNNQPQHF.

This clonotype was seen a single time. CDR3 amino acids: CASSYSYGQLNTEAFF. The CDR3 coding sequence is TGTGCCAGCAGTTACTCCTACGGGCAGCTGAACACTGAAGCTTTCTTT. The chain carries TRBV6-2 or TRBV6-3 and TRBJ1-1; D is ambiguous. V dropped 0 bases and J dropped 0 bases, with 11 bases sitting between them. The germline gives CDR1 MNHEY, CDR2 SVGEGT. The CDR3 is made up of 16 amino acids.

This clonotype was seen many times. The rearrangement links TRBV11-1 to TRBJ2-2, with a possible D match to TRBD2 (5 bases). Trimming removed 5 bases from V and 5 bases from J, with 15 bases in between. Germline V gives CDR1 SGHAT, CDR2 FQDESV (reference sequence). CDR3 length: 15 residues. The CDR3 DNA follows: TGTGCCAGCAGCGTCGTGAATCGGGGAACCGGGGAGCTGTTTTTT. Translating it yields CASSVVNRGTGELFF.

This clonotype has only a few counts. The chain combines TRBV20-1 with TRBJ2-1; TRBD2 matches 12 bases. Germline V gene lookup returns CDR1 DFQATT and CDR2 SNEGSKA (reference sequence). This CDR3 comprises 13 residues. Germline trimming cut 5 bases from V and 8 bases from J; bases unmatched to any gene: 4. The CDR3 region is CSASGTSGYEQFF. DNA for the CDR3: TGCAGTGCTTCAGGGACTAGCGGGTATGAGCAGTTCTTC.

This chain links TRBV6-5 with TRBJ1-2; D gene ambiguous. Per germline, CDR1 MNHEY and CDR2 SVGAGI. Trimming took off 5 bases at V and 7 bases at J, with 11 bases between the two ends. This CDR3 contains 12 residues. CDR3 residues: CASSAGVSGYTF. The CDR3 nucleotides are TGTGCCAGCAGTGCAGGAGTTAGTGGCTACACCTTC.

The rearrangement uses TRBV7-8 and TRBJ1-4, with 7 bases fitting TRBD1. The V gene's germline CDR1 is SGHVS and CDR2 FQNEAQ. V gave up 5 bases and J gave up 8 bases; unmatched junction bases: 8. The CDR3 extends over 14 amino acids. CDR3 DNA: TGTGCCAGCAGCGGGACAGTTGCTAGGGAAAAACTGTTTTTT. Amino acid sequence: CASSGTVAREKLFF. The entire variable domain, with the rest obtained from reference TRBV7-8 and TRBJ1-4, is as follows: GAGVSQSPRYKVAKRGQDVALRCDPISGHVSLFWYQQALGQGPEFLTYFQNEAQLDKSGLPSDRFFAERPEGSVSTLKIQRTQQEDSAVYLCASSGTVAREKLFFGSGTQLSVL.

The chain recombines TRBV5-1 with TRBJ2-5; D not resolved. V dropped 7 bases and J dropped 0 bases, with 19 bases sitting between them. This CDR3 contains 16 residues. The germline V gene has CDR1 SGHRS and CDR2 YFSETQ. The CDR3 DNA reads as TGCGCCAGCTCAAGAGAGATCACAGCTTACCAAGAGACCCAGTACTTC. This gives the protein CASSREITAYQETQYF.

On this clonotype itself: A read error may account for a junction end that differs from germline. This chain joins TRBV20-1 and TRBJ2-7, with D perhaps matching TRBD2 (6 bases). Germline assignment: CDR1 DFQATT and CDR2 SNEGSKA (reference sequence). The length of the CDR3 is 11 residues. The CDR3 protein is CSVRLEYEQYF. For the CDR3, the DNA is TGCAGTGTTAGACTAGAATACGAGCAGTACTTC.

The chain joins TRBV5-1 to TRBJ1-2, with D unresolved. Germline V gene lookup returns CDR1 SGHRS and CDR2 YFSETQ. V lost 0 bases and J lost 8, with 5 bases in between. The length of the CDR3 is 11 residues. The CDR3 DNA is TGCGCCAGCAGCTTGGAGGCAGGCTACACCTTC. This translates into CASSLEAGYTF.

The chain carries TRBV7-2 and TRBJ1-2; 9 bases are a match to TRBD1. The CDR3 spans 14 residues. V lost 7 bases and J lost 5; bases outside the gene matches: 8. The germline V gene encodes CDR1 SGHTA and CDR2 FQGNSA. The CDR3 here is CASTEDRGRYGYTF. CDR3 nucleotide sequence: TGTGCCAGCACCGAGGACAGGGGCCGATATGGCTACACCTTC.

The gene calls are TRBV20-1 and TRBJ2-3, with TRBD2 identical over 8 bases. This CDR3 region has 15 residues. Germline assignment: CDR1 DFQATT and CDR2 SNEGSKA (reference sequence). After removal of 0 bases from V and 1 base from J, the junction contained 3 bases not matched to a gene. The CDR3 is CSARDLLAGTDTQYF. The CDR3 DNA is TGCAGTGCTAGAGATCTACTAGCGGGCACAGATACGCAGTATTTT.

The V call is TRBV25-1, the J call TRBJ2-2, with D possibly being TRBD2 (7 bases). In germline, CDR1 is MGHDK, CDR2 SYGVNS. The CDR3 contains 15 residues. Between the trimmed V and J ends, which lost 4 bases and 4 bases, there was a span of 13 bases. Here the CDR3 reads CASSVGGARTGELFF. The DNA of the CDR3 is TGTGCCAGCAGTGTTGGGGGGGCGCGCACCGGGGAGCTGTTTTTT.

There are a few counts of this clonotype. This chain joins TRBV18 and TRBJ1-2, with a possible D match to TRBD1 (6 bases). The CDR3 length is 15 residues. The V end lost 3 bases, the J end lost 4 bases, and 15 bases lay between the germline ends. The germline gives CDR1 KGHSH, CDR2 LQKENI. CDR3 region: CASSPSGEVRYGYTF. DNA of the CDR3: TGTGCCAGCTCACCGTCAGGGGAGGTCCGCTATGGCTACACCTTC.

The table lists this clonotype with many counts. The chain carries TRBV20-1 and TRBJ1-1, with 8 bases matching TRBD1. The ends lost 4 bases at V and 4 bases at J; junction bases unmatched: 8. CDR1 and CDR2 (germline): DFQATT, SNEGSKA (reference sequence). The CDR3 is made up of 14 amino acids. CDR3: CSATRQGWSTEAFF. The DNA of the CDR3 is TGCAGTGCTACTCGACAGGGGTGGAGCACTGAAGCTTTCTTT.

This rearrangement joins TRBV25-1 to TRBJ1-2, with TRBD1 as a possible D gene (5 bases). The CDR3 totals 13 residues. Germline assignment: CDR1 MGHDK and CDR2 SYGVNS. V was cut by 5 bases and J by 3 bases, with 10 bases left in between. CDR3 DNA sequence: TGTGCCAGCAGTTTCGGGGGTGACTATGGCTACACCTTC. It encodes CASSFGGDYGYTF.